A single sample gave rise to the 23 T cell receptor beta chains below, sequenced in a study of blood T cell repertoires in COVID-19. Sequenced by immunoSEQ multiplex PCR; TCRdb stores in-frame clones only, minus some. The sample lists about 150,000 clones, around 84% occurring once. What was sequenced was peripheral blood. These receptor sequences come from a woman aged 45-60 years with acute or convalescent COVID-19.

V gene TRBV4-1 combines with J gene TRBJ2-2; 12 bases align to TRBD2. The germline gives CDR1 MGHRA, CDR2 YSYEKL. This CDR3 has 21 residues. V lost 0 bases, J lost 8 bases, and 19 bases stayed unmatched. The CDR3 protein is CASSQDYSPSGGAGARGELFF. CDR3 in DNA: TGCGCCAGCAGCCAAGATTATTCCCCTAGCGGGGGGGCGGGGGCCCGAGGGGAGCTGTTTTTT.

The table lists this clone with a few counts. The rearrangement links TRBV11-3 to TRBJ2-3, with D perhaps matching TRBD2 (7 bases). This CDR3 is built from 14 residues. Germline CDR1 reads SGHNT; CDR2 reads YENEEA. Between the trimmed V and J ends, which lost 4 bases and 5 bases, there was a span of 13 bases. The CDR3 DNA is TGTGCCAGCAGCTCGGGGGGCTATATAGATACGCAGTATTTT. Translating gives CASSSGGYIDTQYF.

This rearrangement joins TRBV19 to TRBJ1-2; 10 nucleotides align to TRBD1. The V gene end was trimmed by 6 bases and the J gene end by 5 bases; junction bases not matched to a gene: 6. Germline values: CDR1 LNHDA, CDR2 SQIVND (reference sequence). This CDR3 spans 14 amino acids. CDR3 DNA: TGTGCCAGTAGAAGACAGGGGGCGAGTTATGGCTACACCTTC. Translating it yields CASRRQGASYGYTF.

This clone was observed once. V is TRBV15 and J is TRBJ2-7; a possible D gene is TRBD2 (7 bases). Germline CDR1 reads LNHNV; CDR2 reads YYDKDF (reference sequence). CDR3 length: 13 amino acids. The ends were cut back, 4 bases at V and 7 bases at J, with 14 bases in the middle. CDR3 in DNA: TGTGCCACCAGCAAGGGGGGGACGGGGGAGCAGTACTTC. This translates into CATSKGGTGEQYF.

The rearrangement links TRBV6-6 to TRBJ1-5; D remains unclear. Germline loops: CDR1 MNHNY, CDR2 SVGAGI (reference sequence). This CDR3 region has 14 residues. The ends were cut back, 2 bases at V and 2 bases at J, with 7 bases in the middle. The CDR3 region is CASSYNEGNQPQHF. The CDR3 DNA sequence: TGTGCCAGCAGTTACAATGAGGGCAATCAGCCCCAGCATTTT.

The chain employs TRBV5-5 and TRBJ2-1; 7 bases fit TRBD1. Germline CDR1 is SGHKS and CDR2 is YYEKEE (reference sequence). The CDR3 is 13 amino acids. Losses at the gene ends were 2 bases for V and 8 bases for J; bases not matched to a gene: 4. The CDR3 region has the DNA TGTGCCAGCAGCTTTGGACAGGTCGATGAGCAGTTCTTC. It specifies CASSFGQVDEQFF.

A few counts support this clone. The V call is TRBV6-6, the J call TRBJ2-1; TRBD1 matches at 10 bases. Germline CDR1 and CDR2: MNHNY and SVGAGI (reference sequence). The V gene end was trimmed by 4 bases and the J gene end by 8 bases; junction bases not matched to a gene: 8. The CDR3 runs to 15 residues. The CDR3 reads CASSSATGGRDEQFF. In DNA, the CDR3 is TGTGCCAGCAGTTCTGCGACAGGGGGCCGAGATGAGCAGTTCTTC.

There are a few counts of this clone. The J gene is TRBJ1-5, the V gene TRBV27, with TRBD1 as a possible D gene (6 bases). Between the trimmed V and J ends, which lost 3 bases and 2 bases, there was a span of 11 bases. This CDR3 has 15 residues. Looked up from germline, CDR1 is MNHEY and CDR2 is SMNVEV (reference sequence). DNA of the CDR3: TGTGCCAGCAGTTTCAAACCAGGGGGCAATCAGCCCCAGCATTTT. Protein product: CASSFKPGGNQPQHF.

The chain has TRBV7-9 and TRBJ1-2, with D perhaps TRBD1 (5 bases). V dropped 3 bases and J dropped 0 bases, with 11 bases sitting between them. This CDR3 is built from 15 residues. Germline V gene sequence: CDR1 SEHNR, CDR2 FQNEAQ (reference sequence). The CDR3 loop reads CASSFSDRANYGYTF. The CDR3 DNA sequence: TGTGCCAGCAGCTTTTCCGACAGAGCTAACTATGGCTACACCTTC.

The CDR3, as DNA: TGTGCCAGCAGCTTCGGGGGGGGCCACACAGATACGCAGTATTTT. Its translation: CASSFGGGHTDTQYF. This sequence joins TRBV7-2 and TRBJ2-3; 8 bases are a match to TRBD2. Per the germline V gene, CDR1 is SGHTA and CDR2 is FQGNSA. CDR3 length: 15 amino acids. V shed 3 bases and J 2 bases; nucleotides not matched to a gene: 4.

A few counts support this clone. The chain recombines TRBV28 with TRBJ2-1, with D perhaps matching TRBD2 (6 bases). This CDR3 region has 15 residues. Germline CDR1 reads MDHEN; CDR2 reads SYDVKM. V was trimmed by 7 bases and J by 5 bases, leaving 18 bases between them. Written as DNA, the CDR3 is TGTGCCAGCATCCACATTGGACTACGTAACAATGAGCAGTTCTTC. It yields the protein CASIHIGLRNNEQFF.

V usage is TRBV18 and J usage is TRBJ1-1; no firm D call. V dropped 5 bases and J dropped 3 bases, with 13 bases sitting between them. The CDR3 spans 14 residues. Germline V gene data show CDR1 as KGHSH and CDR2 as LQKENI. In DNA, the CDR3 is TGTGCCAGCTCAGTGACGGATCGGGACACTGAAGCTTTCTTT. Amino acids: CASSVTDRDTEAFF.

This clone was observed once. The V and J genes are TRBV18 and TRBJ1-4; the D is unclear. Trimming stripped 5 bases from V and 8 bases from J, with 21 bases between. Germline-derived CDR1 and CDR2 are KGHSH and LQKENI. The CDR3 loop spans 16 amino acids. This chain's CDR3 is CASSRTRFEGGEKLFF. The CDR3 region has the DNA TGTGCCAGCTCAAGAACCCGTTTCGAGGGAGGCGAAAAACTGTTTTTT.

The chain has TRBV6-2 or TRBV6-3 and TRBJ2-1; 7 nucleotides align to TRBD1. The CDR3 spans 16 residues. Germline assignment: CDR1 MNHEY and CDR2 SVGEGT. The ends lost 0 bases at V and 8 bases at J; junction bases unmatched: 10. The CDR3 bases are TGTGCCAGCAGTTACTCGAGAGGGGGCGGAATCGATGAGCAGTTCTTC. Protein sequence: CASSYSRGGGIDEQFF.

The rearrangement joins TRBV14 to TRBJ2-3; 8 bases line up with TRBD2. Germline loops: CDR1 SGHDN, CDR2 FVKESK. The length of the CDR3 is 16 residues. J was trimmed by 1 base and V by 4 bases; bases with no gene match: 7. The CDR3 is CASSPPAGAGTDTQYF. As DNA, the CDR3 is TGTGCCAGCAGCCCGCCAGCGGGGGCCGGCACAGATACGCAGTATTTT.

The V call is TRBV4-2, the J call TRBJ2-3; 9 positions match TRBD2. The CDR3 runs to 17 residues. Germline CDR1 is LGHNA and CDR2 is YNFKEQ. The junction had 10 bases not matched to a gene; V was cut back by 4 bases and J by 2 bases. The CDR3, as DNA: TGTGCCAGCAGCCCCCTCGGTAGCGGGGGATCCACAGATACGCAGTATTTT. This encodes CASSPLGSGGSTDTQYF.

This clone was seen a single time. This chain connects TRBV5-5 to TRBJ2-5; 14 bases line up with TRBD2. Germline CDR1 SGHKS, CDR2 YYEKEE (reference sequence). The CDR3 spans 18 residues. V shed 3 bases, J shed 1 base, and the junction held 8 bases outside the gene matches. The chain's CDR3 is CASSSSGGLAGVQETQYF. CDR3 sequence (DNA): TGTGCCAGCAGCTCGAGCGGGGGACTAGCGGGAGTCCAAGAGACCCAGTACTTC. The full variable domain, with the rest looked up from reference TRBV5-5 and TRBJ2-5, is DAGVTQSPTHLIKTRGQQVTLRCSPISGHKSVSWYQQVLGQGPQFIFQYYEKEERGRGNFPDRFSARQFPNYSSELNVNALLLGDSALYLCASSSSGGLAGVQETQYFGPGTRLLVL.

V usage is TRBV9 and J usage is TRBJ1-2; 8 bases are a match to TRBD1. CDR1 is SGDLS, CDR2 YYNGEE, per germline. Unmatched junction bases numbered 6, after V lost 3 bases and J lost 2 bases. The CDR3 loop spans 15 amino acids. CDR3: CASSEKSGGNYGYTF. CDR3 nucleotides: TGTGCCAGCAGCGAAAAATCAGGGGGCAACTATGGCTACACCTTC. The whole variable domain, filled in from reference TRBV9 and TRBJ1-2, reads DSGVTQTPKHLITATGQRVTLRCSPRSGDLSVYWYQQSLDQGLQFLIQYYNGEERAKGNILERFSAQQFPDLHSELNLSSLELGDSALYFCASSEKSGGNYGYTFGSGTRLTVV.

This sequence joins TRBV3-1 (or the pseudogene TRBV3-2) and TRBJ1-4; D remains unclear. CDR1 and CDR2 (germline): LGHDT, YNNKEL (reference sequence). Trimming removed 2 bases from V and 8 bases from J, with 15 bases in between. CDR3 length: 15 residues. CDR3 in amino acids: CASSQSELRGEKLFF. CDR3 nucleotide sequence: TGTGCCAGCAGCCAATCGGAGCTTAGAGGGGAAAAACTGTTTTTT.

This chain links TRBV7-6 with TRBJ2-1; 7 bases are a match to TRBD2. The V segment lost 0 bases and the J segment 5 bases; nucleotides outside the gene matches: 10. This CDR3 has 17 residues. Germline CDR1 SGHVS, CDR2 FNYEAQ. As DNA, the CDR3 is TGTGCCAGCAGCTTAGCGATTTGGCGGGGGAAGGACAATGAGCAGTTCTTC. Its protein product is CASSLAIWRGKDNEQFF.

The chain uses TRBV3-1 (or the pseudogene TRBV3-2) and TRBJ2-1; 10 nucleotides align to TRBD2. From germline, CDR1 is LGHDT and CDR2 YNNKEL (reference sequence). J was trimmed by 4 bases and V by 5 bases; bases with no gene match: 5. The CDR3 is 15 residues long. The CDR3 DNA reads TGTGCCAGCAGCGCAAGCGGGGGGGCTTACAATGAGCAGTTCTTC. It encodes CASSASGGAYNEQFF.

The J gene is TRBJ2-1, the V gene TRBV28; TRBD1 agrees at 8 bases. J was trimmed by 2 bases and V by 3 bases; bases with no gene match: 3. Germline V gene lookup returns CDR1 MDHEN and CDR2 SYDVKM. The CDR3 loop spans 15 amino acids. The CDR3 spells CASSFSGGAYNEQFF. CDR3 DNA sequence: TGTGCCAGCAGTTTTTCAGGGGGCGCCTACAATGAGCAGTTCTTC.

The chain employs TRBV5-4 and TRBJ1-6; 7 bases map to TRBD1. The CDR3 runs 14 residues. V lost 4 bases and J lost 9; bases outside the gene matches: 7. Per germline, CDR1 SGHNT and CDR2 YYREEE (reference sequence). CDR3 sequence: CASSQDRESSPLHF. The CDR3 coding sequence is TGTGCCAGCAGCCAAGACAGGGAATCTTCACCCCTCCACTTT.